This T cell receptor (beta chain) was profiled in a study of vaccination effects on CD4 cells after COVID-19. Study details: It was two doses of either the BNT162b2 or mRNA-1273 vaccine that participants received.

This clone was detected only once. Its target is unknown. Study findings and constraints: Late post-vaccination, clones induced by infection and those induced by vaccine underwent marked clonal contraction.

Germline CDR1 is SGHTA and CDR2 is FQGNSA. The CDR3 is 16 residues long. The junction had 14 bases not matched to a gene; V was cut back by 6 bases and J by 7 bases. Following 10 days of culture, CD4+ T cells were isolated. Having tested negative for nucleocapsid antibodies, the vaccine recipients showed no prior SARS-CoV-2 infection. IL-2 medium took the place of half the medium on both days 3 and 7. Here immunoSEQ multiplex PCR was the method, and the copy in TCRdb shows in-frame clones only, minus some. This sample has 70,000 to 85,000 clones; roughly 80% occur once, and the top ten carry roughly 2%.

V and J are TRBV7-2 and TRBJ1-2; 10 bases agree with TRBD1. This clonotype was obtained from a human donor who received a COVID-19 vaccine. Material: CD4+ T cells from PBMCs cultured without peptide, obtained before COVID-19 vaccination. The CDR3 DNA is TGTGCCAGCAGTCATAGACCGACAGGGGGCCCAGGTGGCTACACCTTC. Protein: CASSHRPTGGPGGYTF.